This T cell receptor (beta chain) was sequenced for a study of OX40 agonist ivuxolimab in advanced cancers. The table came from immunoSEQ multiplex PCR; TCRdb's copy has only in-frame clones and leaves some out. The repertoire consists of about 100,000 clones, with approximately 94% occurring once and the leading ten covering 2% to 3%. CDR1 and CDR2 (germline): PRHDT, FYEKMQ (reference sequence). This CDR3 is 14 amino acids long. Trimming shortened V by 4 bases and J by 5 bases, and 11 bases separated the two germline ends. V is TRBV13 and J is TRBJ1-4; possibly TRBD1 for D (5 bases). The receptor was isolated from an adult with an advanced solid tumor such as melanoma, head and neck, liver or kidney cancer. The specimen was CD4+ or CD8+ T cells sorted from blood, collected in a trial of the OX40 agonist ivuxolimab. The CDR3 region has the DNA TGTGCCAGCAGCTCCCGGGACGGGAATGAAAAACTGTTTTTT. This encodes CASSSRDGNEKLFF.